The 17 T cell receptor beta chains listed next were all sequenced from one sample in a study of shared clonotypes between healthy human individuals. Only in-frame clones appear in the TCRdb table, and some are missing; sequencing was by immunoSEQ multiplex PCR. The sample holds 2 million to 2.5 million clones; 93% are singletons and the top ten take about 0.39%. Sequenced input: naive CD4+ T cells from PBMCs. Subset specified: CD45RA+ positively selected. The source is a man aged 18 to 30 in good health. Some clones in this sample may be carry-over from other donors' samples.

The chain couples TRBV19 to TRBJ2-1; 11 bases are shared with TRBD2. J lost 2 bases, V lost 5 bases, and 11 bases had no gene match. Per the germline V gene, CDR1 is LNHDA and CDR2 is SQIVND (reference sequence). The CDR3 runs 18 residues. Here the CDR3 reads CASSPRPLAGATYNEQFF. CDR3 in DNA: TGTGCCAGTAGTCCGCGCCCACTAGCGGGGGCCACCTACAATGAGCAGTTCTTC.

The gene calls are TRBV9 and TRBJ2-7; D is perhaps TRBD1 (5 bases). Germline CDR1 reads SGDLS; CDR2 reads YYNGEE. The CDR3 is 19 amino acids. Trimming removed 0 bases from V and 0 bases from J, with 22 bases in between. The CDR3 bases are TGTGCCAGCAGCGTAGATGCCCAGGGATACCCCTTGATCTCCTACGAGCAGTACTTC. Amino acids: CASSVDAQGYPLISYEQYF.

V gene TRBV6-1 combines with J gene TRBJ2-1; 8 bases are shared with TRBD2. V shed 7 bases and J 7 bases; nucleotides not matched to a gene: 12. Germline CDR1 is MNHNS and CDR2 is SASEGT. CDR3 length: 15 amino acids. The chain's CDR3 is CASTRAGARSNEQFF. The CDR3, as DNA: TGTGCCAGCACCAGAGCGGGGGCCCGGTCGAATGAGCAGTTCTTC.

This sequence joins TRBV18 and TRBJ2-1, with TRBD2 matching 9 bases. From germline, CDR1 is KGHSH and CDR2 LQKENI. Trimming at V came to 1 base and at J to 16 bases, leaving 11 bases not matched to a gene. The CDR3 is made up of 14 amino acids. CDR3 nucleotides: TGTGCCAGCTCACCACAAGCTTCGGCTAGCGGGAATTTCTTC. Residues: CASSPQASASGNFF.

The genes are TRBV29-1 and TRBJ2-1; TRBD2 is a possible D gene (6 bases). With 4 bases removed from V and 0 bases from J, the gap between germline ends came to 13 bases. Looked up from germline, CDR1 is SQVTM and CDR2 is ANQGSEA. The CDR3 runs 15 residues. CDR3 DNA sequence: TGCAGCGTTGCCGGGGAGGAGAGCTCCTACAATGAGCAGTTCTTC. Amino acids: CSVAGEESSYNEQFF.

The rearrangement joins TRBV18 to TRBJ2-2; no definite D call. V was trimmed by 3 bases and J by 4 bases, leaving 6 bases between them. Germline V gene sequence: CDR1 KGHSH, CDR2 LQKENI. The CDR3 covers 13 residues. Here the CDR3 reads CASSPAPTGELFF. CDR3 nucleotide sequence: TGTGCCAGCTCACCCGCCCCCACCGGGGAGCTGTTTTTT.

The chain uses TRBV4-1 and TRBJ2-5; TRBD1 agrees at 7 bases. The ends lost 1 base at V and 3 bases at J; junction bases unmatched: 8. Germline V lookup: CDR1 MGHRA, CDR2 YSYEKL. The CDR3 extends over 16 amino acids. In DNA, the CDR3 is TGCGCCAGCAGCCAAGGACAGGGAACAATCGAAGAGACCCAGTACTTC. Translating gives CASSQGQGTIEETQYF.

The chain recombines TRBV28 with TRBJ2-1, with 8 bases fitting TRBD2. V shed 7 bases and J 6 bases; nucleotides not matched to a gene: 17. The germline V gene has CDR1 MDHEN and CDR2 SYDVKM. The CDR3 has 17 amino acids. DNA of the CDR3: TGTGCCAGCATTGCACTCGGGAGGGCCGTTCGTATCAATGAGCAGTTCTTC. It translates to CASIALGRAVRINEQFF.

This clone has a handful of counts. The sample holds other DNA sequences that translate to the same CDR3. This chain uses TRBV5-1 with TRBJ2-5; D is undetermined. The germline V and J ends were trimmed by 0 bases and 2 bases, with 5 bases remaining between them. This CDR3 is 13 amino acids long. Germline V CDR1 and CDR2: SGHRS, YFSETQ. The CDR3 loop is CASSLGRQETQYF. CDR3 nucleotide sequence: TGCGCCAGCAGCTTGGGCAGACAAGAGACCCAGTACTTC. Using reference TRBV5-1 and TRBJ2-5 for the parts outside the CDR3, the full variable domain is KAGVTQTPRYLIKTRGQQVTLSCSPISGHRSVSWYQQTPGQGLQFLFEYFSETQRNKGNFPGRFSGRQFSNSRSEMNVSTLELGDSALYLCASSLGRQETQYFGPGTRLLVL.

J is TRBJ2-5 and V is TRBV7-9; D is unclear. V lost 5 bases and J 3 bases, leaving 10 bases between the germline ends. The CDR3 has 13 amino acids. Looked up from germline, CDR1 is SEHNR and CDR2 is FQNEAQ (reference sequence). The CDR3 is CASSQTREETQYF. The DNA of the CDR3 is TGTGCCAGCAGCCAGACACGGGAAGAGACCCAGTACTTC.

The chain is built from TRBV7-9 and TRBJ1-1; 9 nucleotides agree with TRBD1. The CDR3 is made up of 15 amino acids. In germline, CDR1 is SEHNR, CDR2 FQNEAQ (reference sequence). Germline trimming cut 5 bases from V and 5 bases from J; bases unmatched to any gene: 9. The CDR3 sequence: CASSHRQGVGTEAFF. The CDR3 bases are TGTGCCAGCAGCCACCGACAGGGGGTAGGAACTGAAGCTTTCTTT.

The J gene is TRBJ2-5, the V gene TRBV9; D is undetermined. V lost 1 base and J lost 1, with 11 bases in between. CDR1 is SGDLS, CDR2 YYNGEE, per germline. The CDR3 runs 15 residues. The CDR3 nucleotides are TGTGCCAGCAGCGTAACGTCACACCTCCAAGAGACCCAGTACTTC. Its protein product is CASSVTSHLQETQYF.

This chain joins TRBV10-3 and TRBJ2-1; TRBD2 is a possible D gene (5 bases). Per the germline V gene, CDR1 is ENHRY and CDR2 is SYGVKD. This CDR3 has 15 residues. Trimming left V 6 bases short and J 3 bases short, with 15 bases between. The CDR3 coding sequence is TGTGCCATCAGCATCGACCTTCGGGGCTACAATGAGCAGTTCTTC. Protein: CAISIDLRGYNEQFF.

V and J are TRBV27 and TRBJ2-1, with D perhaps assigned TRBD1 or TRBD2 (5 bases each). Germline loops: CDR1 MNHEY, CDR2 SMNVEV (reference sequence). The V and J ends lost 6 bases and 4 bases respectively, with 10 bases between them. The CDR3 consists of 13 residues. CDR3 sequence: CASSPWGYNEQFF. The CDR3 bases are TGTGCCAGCAGCCCCTGGGGGTACAATGAGCAGTTCTTC.

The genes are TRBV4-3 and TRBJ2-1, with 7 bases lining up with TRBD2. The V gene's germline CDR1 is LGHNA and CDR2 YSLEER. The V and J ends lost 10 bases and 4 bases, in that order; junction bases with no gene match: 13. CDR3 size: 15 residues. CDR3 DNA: TGCGCCACCAAGCCCCGGGCGGGAGTGTACAATGAGCAGTTCTTC. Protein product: CATKPRAGVYNEQFF.

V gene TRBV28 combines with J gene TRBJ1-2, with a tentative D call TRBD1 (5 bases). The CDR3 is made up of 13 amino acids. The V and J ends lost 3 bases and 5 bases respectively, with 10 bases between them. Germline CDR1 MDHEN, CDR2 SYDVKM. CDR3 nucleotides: TGTGCCAGCAGTTTCCTCAGGGAGTATGGCTACACCTTC. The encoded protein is CASSFLREYGYTF.

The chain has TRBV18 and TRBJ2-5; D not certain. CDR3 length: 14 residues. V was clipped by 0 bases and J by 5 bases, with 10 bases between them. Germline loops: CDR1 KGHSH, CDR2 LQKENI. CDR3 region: CASSPPPGLETQYF. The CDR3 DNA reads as TGTGCCAGCTCACCACCGCCCGGGTTGGAGACCCAGTACTTC.